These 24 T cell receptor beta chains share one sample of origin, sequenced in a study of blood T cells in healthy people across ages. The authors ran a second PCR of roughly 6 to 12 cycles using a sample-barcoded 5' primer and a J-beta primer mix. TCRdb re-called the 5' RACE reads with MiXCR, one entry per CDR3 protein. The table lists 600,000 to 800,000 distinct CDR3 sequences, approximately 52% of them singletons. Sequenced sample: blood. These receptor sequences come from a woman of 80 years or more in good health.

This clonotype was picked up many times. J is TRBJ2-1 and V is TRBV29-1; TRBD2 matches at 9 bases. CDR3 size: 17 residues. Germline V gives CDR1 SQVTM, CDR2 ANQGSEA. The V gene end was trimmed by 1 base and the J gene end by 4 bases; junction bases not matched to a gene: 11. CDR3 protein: CSVEGWASGMDYNEQFF. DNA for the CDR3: TGCAGCGTTGAAGGGTGGGCTAGCGGGATGGATTACAATGAGCAGTTCTTC.

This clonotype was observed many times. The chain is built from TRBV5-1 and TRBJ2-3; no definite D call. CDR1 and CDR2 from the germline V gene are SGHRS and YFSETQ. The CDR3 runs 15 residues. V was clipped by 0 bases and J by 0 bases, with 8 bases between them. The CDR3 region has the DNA TGCGCCAGCAGCTTGGCCGCAGGTAGCACAGATACGCAGTATTTT. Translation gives CASSLAAGSTDTQYF.

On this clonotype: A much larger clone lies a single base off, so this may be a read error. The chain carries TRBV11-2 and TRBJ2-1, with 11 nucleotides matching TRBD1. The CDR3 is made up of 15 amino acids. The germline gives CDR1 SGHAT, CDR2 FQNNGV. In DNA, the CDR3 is TGTGCCAGCAGCTCACCCAGGACAGGGGGCAATGAGGAGTTCTTC. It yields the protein CASSSPRTGGNEEFF.

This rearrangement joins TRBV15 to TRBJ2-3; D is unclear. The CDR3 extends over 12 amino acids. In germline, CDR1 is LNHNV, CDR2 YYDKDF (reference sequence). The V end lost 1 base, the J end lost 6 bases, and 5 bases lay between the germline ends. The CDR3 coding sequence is TGTGCCACCAGCAGAGCGGTCGATACGCAGTATTTT. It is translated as CATSRAVDTQYF.

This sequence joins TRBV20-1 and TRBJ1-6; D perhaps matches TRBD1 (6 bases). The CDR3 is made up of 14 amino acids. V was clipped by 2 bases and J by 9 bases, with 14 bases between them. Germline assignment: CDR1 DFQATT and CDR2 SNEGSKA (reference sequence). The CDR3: CSARTGLLGSPLHF. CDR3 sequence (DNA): TGCAGTGCTAGAACAGGGTTACTAGGTTCACCCCTCCACTTT.

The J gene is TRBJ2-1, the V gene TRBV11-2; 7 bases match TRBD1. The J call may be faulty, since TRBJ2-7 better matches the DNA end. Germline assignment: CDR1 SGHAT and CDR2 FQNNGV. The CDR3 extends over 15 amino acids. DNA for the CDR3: TGTGCCAGCAGCACGGGACAGTCGATTCGGTATGAGCAGTACTTC. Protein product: CASSTGQSIRYEQYF.

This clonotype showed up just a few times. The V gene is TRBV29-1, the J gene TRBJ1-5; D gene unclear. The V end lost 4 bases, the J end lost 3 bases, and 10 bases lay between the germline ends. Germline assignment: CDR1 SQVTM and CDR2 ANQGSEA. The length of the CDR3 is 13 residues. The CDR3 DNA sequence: TGCAGCGTTGGGGTAGGGATCAATCAGCCCCAGCATTTT. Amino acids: CSVGVGINQPQHF.

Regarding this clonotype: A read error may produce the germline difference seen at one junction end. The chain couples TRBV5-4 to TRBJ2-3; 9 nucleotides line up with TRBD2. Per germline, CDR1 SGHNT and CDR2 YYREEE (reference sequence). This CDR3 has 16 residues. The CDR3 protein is CASSFQAYSSGDTRYF. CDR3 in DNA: TGTGCCAGCAGCTTCCAGGCCTATTCTAGCGGGGATACGCGGTATTTT.

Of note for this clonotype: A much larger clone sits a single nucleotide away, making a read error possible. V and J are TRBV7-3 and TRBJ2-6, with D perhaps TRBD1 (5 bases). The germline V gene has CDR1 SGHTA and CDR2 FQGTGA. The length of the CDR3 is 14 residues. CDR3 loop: CASGNSSGANALTF. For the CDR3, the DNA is TGTGCCAGTGGGAACAGCTCTGGGGCCAACGCCCTGACTTTC.

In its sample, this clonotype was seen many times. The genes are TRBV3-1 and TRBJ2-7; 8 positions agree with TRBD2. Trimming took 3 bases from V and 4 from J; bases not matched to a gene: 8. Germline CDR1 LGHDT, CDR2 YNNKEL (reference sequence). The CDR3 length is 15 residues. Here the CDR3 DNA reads TGTGCCAGCAGCCACGGACTAGCCGATGAGTACGAGCAGTACTTC. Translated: CASSHGLADEYEQYF.

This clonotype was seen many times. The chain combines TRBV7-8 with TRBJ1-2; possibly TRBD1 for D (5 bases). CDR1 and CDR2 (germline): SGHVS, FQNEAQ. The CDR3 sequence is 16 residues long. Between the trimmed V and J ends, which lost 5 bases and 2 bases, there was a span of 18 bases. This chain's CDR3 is CASSTWDAYLNYGYTF. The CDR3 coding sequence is TGTGCCAGCAGCACGTGGGACGCCTACCTAAACTATGGCTACACCTTC.

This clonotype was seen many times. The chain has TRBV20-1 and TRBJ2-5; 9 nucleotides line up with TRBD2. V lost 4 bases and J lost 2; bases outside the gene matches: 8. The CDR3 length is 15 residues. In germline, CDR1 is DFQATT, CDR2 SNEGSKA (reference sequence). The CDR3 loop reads CSAIGLAGEQETQYF. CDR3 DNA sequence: TGCAGTGCTATAGGATTAGCGGGAGAACAAGAGACCCAGTACTTC.

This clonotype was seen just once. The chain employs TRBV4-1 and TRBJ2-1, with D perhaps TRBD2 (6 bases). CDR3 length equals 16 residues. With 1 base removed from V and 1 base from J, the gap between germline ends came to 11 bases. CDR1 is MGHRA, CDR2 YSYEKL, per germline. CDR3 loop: CASSQVFGGSYNEQFF. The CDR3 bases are TGCGCCAGCAGCCAAGTTTTTGGGGGGTCCTACAATGAGCAGTTCTTC.

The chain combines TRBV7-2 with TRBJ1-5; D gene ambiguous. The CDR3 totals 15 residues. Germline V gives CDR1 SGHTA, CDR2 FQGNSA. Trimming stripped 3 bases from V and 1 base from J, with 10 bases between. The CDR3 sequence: CASSFSGNSNQPQHF. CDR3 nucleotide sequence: TGTGCCAGCAGCTTCTCGGGTAACAGCAATCAGCCCCAGCATTTT.

CDR3 amino acids: CASSYSGTGGFSNQPQHF. The CDR3 DNA reads TGTGCCAGCAGTTACTCCGGGACAGGGGGATTTAGCAATCAGCCCCAGCATTTT. V and J are TRBV6-5 and TRBJ1-5; 11 bases map to TRBD1. The V segment lost 0 bases and the J segment 0 bases; nucleotides outside the gene matches: 4. This CDR3 has 18 residues. The germline gives CDR1 MNHEY, CDR2 SVGAGI.

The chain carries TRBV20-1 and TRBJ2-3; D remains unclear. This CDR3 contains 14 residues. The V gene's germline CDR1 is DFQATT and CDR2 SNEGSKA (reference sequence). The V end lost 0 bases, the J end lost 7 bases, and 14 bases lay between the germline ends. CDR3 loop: CSARDRPLRNTQYF. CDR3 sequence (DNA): TGCAGTGCTAGAGATCGTCCTTTACGAAATACGCAGTATTTT.

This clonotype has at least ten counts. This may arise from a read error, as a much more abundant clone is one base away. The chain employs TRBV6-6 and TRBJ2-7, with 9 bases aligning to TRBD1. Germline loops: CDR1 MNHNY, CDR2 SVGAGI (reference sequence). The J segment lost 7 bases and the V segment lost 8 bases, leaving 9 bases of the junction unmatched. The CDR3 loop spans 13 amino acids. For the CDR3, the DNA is TGTGCCAGCGGGGACAGGGTGGACAATGAGCAGTACTTC. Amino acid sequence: CASGDRVDNEQYF.

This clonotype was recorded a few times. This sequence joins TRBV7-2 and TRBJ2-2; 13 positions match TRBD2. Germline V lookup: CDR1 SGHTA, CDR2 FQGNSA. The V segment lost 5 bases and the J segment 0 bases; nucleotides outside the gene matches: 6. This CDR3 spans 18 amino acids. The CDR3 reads CASSRTGLAGSNTGELFF. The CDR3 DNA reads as TGTGCCAGCAGCCGGACGGGACTAGCGGGATCGAACACCGGGGAGCTGTTTTTT.

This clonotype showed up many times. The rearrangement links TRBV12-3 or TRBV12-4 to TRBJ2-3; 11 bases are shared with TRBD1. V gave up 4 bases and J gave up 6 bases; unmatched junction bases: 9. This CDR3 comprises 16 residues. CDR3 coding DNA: TGTGCCAGCAGTTGGACAGGGGGCGACGGGTCGGATACGCAGTATTTT. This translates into CASSWTGGDGSDTQYF.

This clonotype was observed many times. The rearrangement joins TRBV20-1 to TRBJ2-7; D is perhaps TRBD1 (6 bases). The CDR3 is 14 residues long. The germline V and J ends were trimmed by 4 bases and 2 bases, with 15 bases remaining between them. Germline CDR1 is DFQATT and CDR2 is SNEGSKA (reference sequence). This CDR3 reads CSATRGDRTYEQYF. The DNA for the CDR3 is TGCAGTGCTACTAGGGGCGACAGGACCTACGAGCAGTACTTC.

The CDR3 DNA sequence: TGCGCCAGCAGCTTGGAGCCATCCGGATGGGTAATGGCTTTCTTT. This gives the protein CASSLEPSGWVMAFF. The chain uses TRBV5-1 and TRBJ1-1, with no clear D. Germline V CDR1 and CDR2: SGHRS, YFSETQ. With 0 bases removed from V and 11 bases from J, the gap between germline ends came to 20 bases. The CDR3 covers 15 residues.

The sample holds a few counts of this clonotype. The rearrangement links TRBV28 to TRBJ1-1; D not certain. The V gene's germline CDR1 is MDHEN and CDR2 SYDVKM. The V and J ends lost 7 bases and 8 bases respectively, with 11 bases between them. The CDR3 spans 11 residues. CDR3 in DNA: TGTGCCAGCAATTCTGATGGGGAAGCTTTCTTT. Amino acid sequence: CASNSDGEAFF.

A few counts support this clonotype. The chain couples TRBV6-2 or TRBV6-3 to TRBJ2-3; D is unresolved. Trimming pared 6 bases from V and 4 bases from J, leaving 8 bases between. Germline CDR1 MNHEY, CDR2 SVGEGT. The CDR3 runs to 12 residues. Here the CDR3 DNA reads TGTGCCAGCAGGGTTGCGCCAGATACGCAGTATTTT. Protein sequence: CASRVAPDTQYF.

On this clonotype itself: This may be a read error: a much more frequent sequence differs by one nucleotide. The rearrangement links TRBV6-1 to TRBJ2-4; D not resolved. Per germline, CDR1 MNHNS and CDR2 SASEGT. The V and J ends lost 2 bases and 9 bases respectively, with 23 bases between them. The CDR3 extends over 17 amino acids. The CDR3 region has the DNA TGTGCCAGCAGTGAAATAAGGACCCCCGGCGCGAGAAGCATTCAGTACTTC. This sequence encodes CASSEIRTPGARSIQYF.